One and the same sample provided the 26 T cell receptor beta chains below, sequenced in a study of T-cell memory formation after mild COVID-19. TCRdb re-derived calls from the 5' RACE reads in MiXCR, one entry per CDR3 protein. The sample records hundreds of thousands of distinct CDR3 sequences, 20% to 25% being singletons. The sequenced sample consisted of PBMCs or a T cell subset sorted from them (not recorded which). These receptors were obtained from an adult woman who had mild COVID-19 (a few samples of this study predate the infection). Cell type and time point are not known.

This clonotype was seen a single time. V gene TRBV30 combines with J gene TRBJ1-6; a possible D gene is TRBD1 (5 bases). The CDR3 runs to 13 residues. CDR1 GTSNPN and CDR2 SVGIG come from the germline V gene (reference sequence). Trimming stripped 5 bases from V and 7 bases from J, with 12 bases between. CDR3 sequence (DNA): TGTGCCTGGGAAGGGACTCCCAATTCACCCCTCCACTTT. This sequence encodes CAWEGTPNSPLHF.

The chain combines TRBV29-1 with TRBJ1-1, with 7 bases identical to TRBD1. With 6 bases clipped from V and 0 bases from J, the junction kept 4 bases outside the gene matches. The length of the CDR3 is 13 residues. The germline V gene encodes CDR1 SQVTM and CDR2 ANQGSEA. CDR3 region: CSVRGVMNTEAFF. In nucleotides, the CDR3 is TGCAGCGTCAGGGGGGTTATGAACACTGAAGCTTTCTTT.

This clonotype has only a few counts. J is TRBJ1-2 and V is TRBV6-2 or TRBV6-3; D may be TRBD1 (6 bases). The CDR3 has 16 amino acids. The germline gives CDR1 MNHEY, CDR2 SVGEGT. Trimming removed 5 bases from V and 2 bases from J, with 18 bases in between. The CDR3 DNA is TGTGCCAGCAGTCCATCAGGGGAGGGCCTCAACTATGGCTACACCTTC. The encoded protein is CASSPSGEGLNYGYTF.

V and J are TRBV29-1 and TRBJ2-2; no definite D call. Looked up from germline, CDR1 is SQVTM and CDR2 is ANQGSEA. The CDR3 runs 18 residues. V shed 1 base and J shed 4 bases, with 22 bases lying between them. The CDR3 bases are TGCAGCGTTGAAGTTGGTCCGATCTCAGTAGGATTCACCGGGGAGCTGTTTTTT. Its translation: CSVEVGPISVGFTGELFF.

J is TRBJ1-2 and V is TRBV20-1, with D possibly matching TRBD1 (6 bases). This CDR3 is 13 amino acids long. CDR1 DFQATT and CDR2 SNEGSKA come from the germline V gene (reference sequence). V was pared by 1 base and J by 3 bases, with 9 bases between. The CDR3 loop reads CSARGTGHYGYTF. As DNA, the CDR3 is TGCAGTGCTAGAGGAACAGGGCACTATGGCTACACCTTC.

The CDR3 here is CASRSLGTGKYNEQFF. CDR3 DNA sequence: TGTGCCAGCAGAAGCCTGGGGACAGGGAAATACAATGAGCAGTTCTTC. This chain links TRBV12-3 or TRBV12-4 with TRBJ2-1; 9 bases align to TRBD1. The CDR3 has 16 amino acids. With 6 bases clipped from V and 4 bases from J, the junction kept 10 bases outside the gene matches.

This clonotype is medium-sized. V usage is TRBV25-1 and J usage is TRBJ2-3; D might be TRBD2 (6 bases). Germline V gives CDR1 MGHDK, CDR2 SYGVNS. The CDR3 sequence is 15 residues long. Trimming shortened V by 6 bases and J by 3 bases, and 16 bases separated the two germline ends. This chain's CDR3 is CASSSSVERTDTQYF. For the CDR3, the DNA is TGTGCCAGCAGCTCTAGCGTGGAGAGAACAGATACGCAGTATTTT. The full variable domain, with the rest looked up from reference TRBV25-1 and TRBJ2-3, is EADIYQTPRYLVIGTGKKITLECSQTMGHDKMYWYQQDPGMELHLIHYSYGVNSTEKGDLSSESTVSRIRTEHFPLTLESARPSHTSQYLCASSSSVERTDTQYFGPGTRLTVL.

The CDR3 DNA follows: TGTGCCACCAGTAGGGCTAGCAATCAGCCCCAGCATTTT. This encodes CATSRASNQPQHF. The chain has TRBV15 and TRBJ1-5; no reliable D call. The CDR3 is 13 amino acids. Per the germline V gene, CDR1 is LNHNV and CDR2 is YYDKDF (reference sequence). Trimming took off 6 bases at V and 0 bases at J, with 6 bases between the two ends.

In DNA form, the CDR3 reads TGTGCCAGCAGCTTAGACATCTCTGGGGCCAACGTCCTGACTTTC. It encodes CASSLDISGANVLTF. The chain links TRBV11-2 to TRBJ2-6; D remains unclear. The ends were cut back, 0 bases at V and 0 bases at J, with 3 bases in the middle. Germline loops: CDR1 SGHAT, CDR2 FQNNGV. CDR3 size: 15 residues.

This clonotype was counted a few times. The chain links TRBV9 to TRBJ2-7; possible D gene TRBD1, 5 bases. Trimming shortened V by 0 bases and J by 3 bases, and 7 bases separated the two germline ends. Germline loops: CDR1 SGDLS, CDR2 YYNGEE. This CDR3 comprises 13 residues. DNA of the CDR3: TGTGCCAGCAGCGTAGGACAGTACTACGAGCAGTACTTC. It codes for CASSVGQYYEQYF.

This clonotype was detected only a few times. The gene calls are TRBV13 and TRBJ1-3, with D hard to call. Trimming stripped 2 bases from V and 0 bases from J, with 8 bases between. From germline, CDR1 is PRHDT and CDR2 FYEKMQ (reference sequence). The CDR3 contains 15 residues. Here the CDR3 reads CASSLRSYSGNTIYF. The DNA for the CDR3 is TGTGCCAGCAGCTTAAGGTCATACTCTGGAAACACCATATATTTT.

This chain joins TRBV19 and TRBJ1-6; tentative D call: TRBD1 (5 bases). Germline values: CDR1 LNHDA, CDR2 SQIVND (reference sequence). Trimming stripped 3 bases from V and 5 bases from J, with 11 bases between. This CDR3 has 15 residues. The CDR3 spells CASSISGRNNSPLHF. Here the CDR3 DNA reads TGTGCCAGTAGTATTTCAGGGAGGAATAATTCACCCCTCCACTTT.

This clonotype was seen only a few times. The chain couples TRBV11-2 to TRBJ2-5, with 7 bases matching TRBD1. The CDR3 sequence is 15 residues long. The germline V gene has CDR1 SGHAT and CDR2 FQNNGV. V dropped 6 bases and J dropped 3; count of bases not matched to a gene: 10. CDR3 in DNA: TGTGCCAGCAGTGGGGGACAGTGGCTAGAAGAGACCCAGTACTTC. Translated, it gives CASSGGQWLEETQYF.

This clonotype was recorded a few times. The chain recombines TRBV5-1 with TRBJ2-1; 7 nucleotides align to TRBD2. Unmatched junction bases numbered 6, after V lost 0 bases and J lost 6 bases. Germline CDR1 and CDR2: SGHRS and YFSETQ. The CDR3 is made up of 15 amino acids. The CDR3 DNA sequence: TGCGCCAGCAGCTTGGACAGCGGGGCGGGCAATGAGCAGTTCTTC. Protein product: CASSLDSGAGNEQFF.

The J gene is TRBJ1-5, the V gene TRBV19; no definite D call. Germline loops: CDR1 LNHDA, CDR2 SQIVND (reference sequence). CDR3 length: 13 amino acids. The V gene lost 3 bases and the J gene lost 7 bases, with 10 bases spanning the gap. The CDR3 loop is CASSIRDTQPQHF. CDR3 in DNA: TGTGCCAGTAGTATCCGGGATACACAGCCCCAGCATTTT.

In its sample, this clonotype was seen a few times. This rearrangement joins TRBV15 to TRBJ1-1, with D possibly being TRBD1 (5 bases). Looked up from germline, CDR1 is LNHNV and CDR2 is YYDKDF (reference sequence). With 1 base removed from V and 4 bases from J, the gap between germline ends came to 13 bases. The CDR3 has 15 amino acids. CDR3 amino acids: CATSRAAGQSTEAFF. In DNA form, the CDR3 reads TGTGCCACCAGCAGAGCGGCAGGGCAGAGCACTGAAGCTTTCTTT.

This clonotype was picked up a small number of times. The rearrangement joins TRBV5-1 to TRBJ1-1; a weak D match, TRBD1 (6 bases). The CDR3 extends over 14 amino acids. Trimming took 5 bases from V and 4 from J, leaving 15 bases between them. In germline, CDR1 is SGHRS, CDR2 YFSETQ. The CDR3 sequence is CASRLRGDGTEAFF. CDR3 coding DNA: TGCGCCAGCAGGCTAAGGGGGGATGGCACTGAAGCTTTCTTT.

Only a few counts were recorded for this clonotype. This rearrangement joins TRBV12-3 or TRBV12-4 to TRBJ2-5, with D possibly matching TRBD2 (7 bases). This CDR3 region has 15 residues. Trimming left V 5 bases short and J 1 base short, with 14 bases between. CDR3: CASSPPAGAQETQYF. The CDR3 DNA is TGTGCCAGCAGTCCCCCCGCGGGGGCCCAAGAGACCCAGTACTTC.

V usage is TRBV5-4 and J usage is TRBJ2-3, with TRBD1 identical over 11 bases. Germline V gene data show CDR1 as SGHNT and CDR2 as YYREEE (reference sequence). The CDR3 extends over 15 amino acids. Trimming removed 4 bases from V and 9 bases from J; junction bases left unmatched: 10. The CDR3 DNA sequence: TGTGCCAGCAGCCAAACTCATGGACAGGGGGCGACGCAGTATTTT. Protein: CASSQTHGQGATQYF.

Many counts were recorded for this clonotype. The rearrangement uses TRBV11-2 and TRBJ1-2; no clear D. The CDR3 spans 14 residues. The V end lost 1 base, the J end lost 3 bases, and 9 bases lay between the germline ends. Germline V lookup: CDR1 SGHAT, CDR2 FQNNGV. The CDR3 spells CASSLALGDYGYTF. The CDR3 DNA follows: TGTGCCAGCAGCTTAGCCCTCGGAGACTATGGCTACACCTTC.

This clonotype was seen more than once but under ten times. CDR3 amino acids: CASSPAPNEKLFF. For the CDR3, the DNA is TGCGCCAGCAGCCCAGCCCCGAATGAAAAACTGTTTTTT. This chain joins TRBV5-1 and TRBJ1-4; D call uncertain. Trimming took 4 bases from V and 5 from J, leaving 9 bases between them. The CDR3 sequence is 13 residues long. Germline V gives CDR1 SGHRS, CDR2 YFSETQ.

This clonotype was detected a few times. The V gene is TRBV24-1, the J gene TRBJ2-7, with 9 bases aligning to TRBD1. Germline CDR1 KGHDR, CDR2 SFDVKD. Unmatched junction bases numbered 2, after V lost 9 bases and J lost 0 bases. The CDR3 sequence is 13 residues long. The CDR3 here is CATEGQGSYEQYF. The DNA of the CDR3 is TGTGCCACCGAGGGACAGGGCTCCTACGAGCAGTACTTC.

V and J are TRBV12-3 or TRBV12-4 and TRBJ1-1; tentatively, D is TRBD1 (5 bases). The V end lost 7 bases, the J end lost 1 base, and 16 bases lay between the germline ends. The CDR3 is 15 residues long. The CDR3 region is CASNLHRGQNTEAFF. The CDR3 DNA sequence: TGTGCCAGCAACCTGCACCGGGGCCAGAACACTGAAGCTTTCTTT.

The table lists this clonotype with a few counts. V gene TRBV18 combines with J gene TRBJ2-3; D call uncertain. The CDR3 has 14 residues. The germline V gene encodes CDR1 KGHSH and CDR2 LQKENI. Trimming shortened V by 2 bases and J by 4 bases, and 10 bases separated the two germline ends. The CDR3 is CASSPRPSADTQYF. The CDR3 DNA is TGTGCCAGCTCACCAAGGCCCAGCGCAGATACGCAGTATTTT.

This chain's CDR3 is CSVGYRDPGNTIYF. The CDR3 region has the DNA TGCAGCGTTGGATACAGGGATCCTGGAAACACCATATATTTT. The V gene is TRBV29-1, the J gene TRBJ1-3; tentative D call: TRBD1 (6 bases). The germline gives CDR1 SQVTM, CDR2 ANQGSEA. V was clipped by 4 bases and J by 2 bases, with 12 bases between them. The CDR3 is 14 amino acids.

This rearrangement joins TRBV5-6 to TRBJ1-1; 9 bases are a match to TRBD1. Looked up from germline, CDR1 is SGHDT and CDR2 is YYEEEE. J was trimmed by 5 bases and V by 4 bases; bases with no gene match: 6. The CDR3 consists of 14 residues. The CDR3 reads CASSHGTGRTEAFF. CDR3 DNA sequence: TGTGCCAGCAGCCACGGGACAGGGCGGACTGAAGCTTTCTTT.